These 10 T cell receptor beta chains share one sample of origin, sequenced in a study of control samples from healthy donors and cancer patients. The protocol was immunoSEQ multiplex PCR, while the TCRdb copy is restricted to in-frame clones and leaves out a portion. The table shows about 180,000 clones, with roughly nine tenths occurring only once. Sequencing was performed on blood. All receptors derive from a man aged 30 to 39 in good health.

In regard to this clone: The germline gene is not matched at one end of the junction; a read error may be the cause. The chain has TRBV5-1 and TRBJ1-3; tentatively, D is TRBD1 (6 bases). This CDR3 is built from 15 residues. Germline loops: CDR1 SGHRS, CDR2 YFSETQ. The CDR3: CANSEDRPSGNTIYF. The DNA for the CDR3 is TGCGCCAACAGCGAGGACAGACCCTCTGGAAACACCATATATTTT. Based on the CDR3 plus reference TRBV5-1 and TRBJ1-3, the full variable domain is KAGVTQTPRYLIKTRGQQVTLSCSPISGHRSVSWYQQTPGQGLQFLFEYFSETQRNKGNFPGRFSGRQFSNSRSEMNVSTLELGDSALYLCANSEDRPSGNTIYFGEGSWLTVV.

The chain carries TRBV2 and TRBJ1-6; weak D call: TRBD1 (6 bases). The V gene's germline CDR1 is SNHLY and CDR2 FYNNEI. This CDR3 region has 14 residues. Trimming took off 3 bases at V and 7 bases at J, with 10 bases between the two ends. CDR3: CASSEGGRNSPLHF. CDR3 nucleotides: TGTGCCAGCAGTGAGGGGGGGCGGAATTCACCCCTCCACTTT.

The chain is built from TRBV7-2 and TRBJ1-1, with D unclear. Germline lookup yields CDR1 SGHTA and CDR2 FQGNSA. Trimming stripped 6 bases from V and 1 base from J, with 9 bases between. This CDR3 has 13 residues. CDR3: CASRAEGNTEAFF. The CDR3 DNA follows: TGTGCCAGCAGAGCGGAGGGGAACACTGAAGCTTTCTTT.

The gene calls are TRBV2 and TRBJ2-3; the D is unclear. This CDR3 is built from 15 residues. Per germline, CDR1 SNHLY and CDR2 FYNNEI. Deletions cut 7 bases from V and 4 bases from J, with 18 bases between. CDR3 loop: CASTRGSVLPDTQYF. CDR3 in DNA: TGTGCCAGCACCCGAGGATCTGTCTTGCCAGATACGCAGTATTTT.

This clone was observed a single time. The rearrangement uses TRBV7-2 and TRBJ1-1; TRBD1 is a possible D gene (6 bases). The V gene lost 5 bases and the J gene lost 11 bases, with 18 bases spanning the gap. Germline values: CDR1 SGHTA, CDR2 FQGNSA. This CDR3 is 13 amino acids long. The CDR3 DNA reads TGTGCCAGCAGCCCCCGGGGGGGGGCGGATGCTTTCTTT. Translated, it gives CASSPRGGADAFF.

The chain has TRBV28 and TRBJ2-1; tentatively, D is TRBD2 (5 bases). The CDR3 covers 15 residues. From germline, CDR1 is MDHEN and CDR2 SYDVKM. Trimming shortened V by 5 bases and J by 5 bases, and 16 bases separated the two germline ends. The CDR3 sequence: CASSLDFFTHNEQFF. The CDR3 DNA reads TGTGCCAGCAGTCTGGACTTCTTTACCCACAATGAGCAGTTCTTC.

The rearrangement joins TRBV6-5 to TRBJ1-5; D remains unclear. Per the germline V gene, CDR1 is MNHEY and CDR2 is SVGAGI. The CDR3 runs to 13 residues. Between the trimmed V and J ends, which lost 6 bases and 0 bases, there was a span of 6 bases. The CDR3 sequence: CASRPYSNQPQHF. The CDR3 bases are TGTGCCAGCAGGCCTTATAGCAATCAGCCCCAGCATTTT.

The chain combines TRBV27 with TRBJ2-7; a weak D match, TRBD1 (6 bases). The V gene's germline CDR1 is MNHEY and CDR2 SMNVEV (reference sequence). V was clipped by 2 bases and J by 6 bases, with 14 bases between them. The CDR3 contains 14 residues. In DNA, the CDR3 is TGTGCCAGCAGTTTAGTTGGGGACAAAGGCGAGCAGTACTTC. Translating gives CASSLVGDKGEQYF.

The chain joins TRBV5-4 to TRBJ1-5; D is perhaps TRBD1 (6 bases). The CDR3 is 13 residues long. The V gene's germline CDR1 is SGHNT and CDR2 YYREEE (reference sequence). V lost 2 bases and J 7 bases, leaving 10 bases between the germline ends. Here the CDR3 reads CASSLGGRQPQHF. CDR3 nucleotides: TGTGCCAGCAGCTTAGGGGGTAGGCAGCCCCAGCATTTT.

The CDR3 sequence: CASSRPGQGQGETQYF. CDR3 sequence (DNA): TGTGCCAGCAGCCGCCCGGGACAGGGGCAAGGCGAGACCCAGTACTTC. V is TRBV7-9 and J is TRBJ2-5, with 10 bases identical to TRBD1. V lost 5 bases and J lost 5; bases outside the gene matches: 11. The CDR3 is 16 amino acids. Germline values: CDR1 SEHNR, CDR2 FQNEAQ (reference sequence).